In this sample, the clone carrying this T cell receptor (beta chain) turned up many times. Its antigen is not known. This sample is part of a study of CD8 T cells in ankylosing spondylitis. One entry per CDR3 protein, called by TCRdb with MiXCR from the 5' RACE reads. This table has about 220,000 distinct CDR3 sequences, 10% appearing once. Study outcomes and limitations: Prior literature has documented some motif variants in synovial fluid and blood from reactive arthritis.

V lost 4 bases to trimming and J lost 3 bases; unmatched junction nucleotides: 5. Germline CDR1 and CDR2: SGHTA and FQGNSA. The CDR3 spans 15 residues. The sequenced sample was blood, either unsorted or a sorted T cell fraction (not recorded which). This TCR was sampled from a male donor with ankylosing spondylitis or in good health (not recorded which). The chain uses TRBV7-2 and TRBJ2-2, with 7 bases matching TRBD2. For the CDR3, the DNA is TGTGCCAGCAGCTCGGGGGGACTTCACACCGGGGAGCTGTTTTTT. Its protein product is CASSSGGLHTGELFF.